The clone carrying this T cell receptor beta chain was counted many times. Its antigen remains unidentified. The CDR3 spans 13 residues. Between the trimmed V and J ends, which lost 8 bases and 2 bases, there was a span of 10 bases. Germline CDR1 reads MNHEY; CDR2 reads SVGEGT. These data belong to a study of blood T cells in healthy people across ages. General study points: Long-lived donors had more naive CD4+ cells and higher diversity than aged donors.

The use of a sample-barcoded 5' primer and a J-beta primer mix characterized a second PCR of 7 to 11 cycles. The template-switch adaptor, which had 12 random nucleotides, put a tag on each cDNA molecule. From the 5' RACE reads, TCRdb called clonotypes with MiXCR, one entry per CDR3 protein. The sample consists of hundreds of thousands of distinct CDR3 sequences, more than 25% of them appearing once. V gene TRBV6-2 or TRBV6-3 combines with J gene TRBJ1-5, with a possible D match to TRBD1 (5 bases). The sequence came from a woman older than 75 in good health. Sequencing was performed on blood. The CDR3 bases are TGTGCCAGCGGACAAAAGGGCAATCAGCCCCAGCATTTT. Amino acid sequence: CASGQKGNQPQHF.